This T cell receptor (beta chain) was obtained from a study of patients and donors after allogeneic stem cell transplantation. TCRdb analysed the RT-PCR reads with MiXCR anew, one entry per CDR3 protein. The sample has around 200,000 distinct CDR3 sequences, around 40% seen once; the top ten hold 9.5% to 13%. V was pared by 7 bases and J by 4 bases, with 10 bases of the junction left unmatched. The CDR3 runs to 15 residues. This clonotype was detected only a few times. The gene calls are TRBV12-3 or TRBV12-4 and TRBJ1-5, with TRBD1 matching over 7 bases. Source material: blood, either unsorted or a sorted T cell fraction (not recorded which). This receptor was obtained from a human donor who was either an allogeneic HSCT recipient or a stem cell or donor lymphocyte infusion donor (not recorded which). It is not recorded whose cells these are; they may come from a transplant donor. The DNA of the CDR3 is TGTGCCAGCACCCCTGACAGGGTTGGTAATCAGCCCCAGCATTTT. It codes for CASTPDRVGNQPQHF.